One and the same sample provided the 21 T cell receptor beta chains below, sequenced in a study of blood T cell repertoires in COVID-19. The protocol was immunoSEQ multiplex PCR, while the TCRdb copy is restricted to in-frame clones and leaves out a portion. The sample has 150,000 or so clones; 70% to 90% are singletons. The sample consisted of peripheral blood. These receptors were collected from a woman aged 55-69 years with acute or convalescent COVID-19.

The V and J genes are TRBV30 and TRBJ2-5; 7 positions agree with TRBD1. Germline trimming cut 5 bases from V and 3 bases from J; bases unmatched to any gene: 6. The CDR3 spans 13 residues. Germline CDR1 is GTSNPN and CDR2 is SVGIG (reference sequence). The chain's CDR3 is CAWRDSGEETQYF. CDR3 sequence (DNA): TGTGCCTGGCGGGACAGTGGTGAAGAGACCCAGTACTTC.

The chain recombines TRBV7-6 with TRBJ2-2; tentative D call: TRBD1 (6 bases). The germline V and J ends were trimmed by 5 bases and 3 bases, with 13 bases remaining between them. The CDR3 extends over 15 amino acids. Germline V gene data show CDR1 as SGHVS and CDR2 as FNYEAQ. CDR3 sequence (DNA): TGTGCCAGCAGCCAACAGGGTAGGGACACCGGGGAGCTGTTTTTT. Its protein product is CASSQQGRDTGELFF.

The chain joins TRBV4-2 to TRBJ2-1; 7 bases line up with TRBD1. The CDR3 extends over 15 amino acids. Germline V CDR1 and CDR2: LGHNA, YNFKEQ. V trimming: 0 bases; J trimming: 3 bases; junction bases outside the gene matches: 2. As DNA, the CDR3 is TGTGCCAGCAGCCAAGATACAGGGGTCTACAATGAGCAGTTCTTC. Protein sequence: CASSQDTGVYNEQFF.

This clone was observed once. V gene TRBV7-2 combines with J gene TRBJ2-1; the match to TRBD1 covers 7 bases. The CDR3 runs 13 residues. From germline, CDR1 is SGHTA and CDR2 FQGNSA. With V trimmed by 5 bases and J by 8 bases, 6 bases remained unmatched. As DNA, the CDR3 is TGTGCCAGCAGCCGACAGGGTGCGGATGAGCAGTTCTTC. It translates to CASSRQGADEQFF.

This clone has a single count. The chain combines TRBV19 with TRBJ1-2, with D perhaps matching TRBD1 (6 bases). Germline V lookup: CDR1 LNHDA, CDR2 SQIVND (reference sequence). The CDR3 is made up of 13 amino acids. Deletions cut 4 bases from V and 2 bases from J, with 8 bases between. Here the CDR3 DNA reads TGTGCCAGTAGTAGCGACAGGAACTATGGCTACACCTTC. The encoded protein is CASSSDRNYGYTF.

This clone was detected only once. The V call is TRBV24-1, the J call TRBJ2-5; the D gene is possibly TRBD1 (6 bases). V shed 6 bases and J shed 3 bases, with 13 bases lying between them. Germline V gene data show CDR1 as KGHDR and CDR2 as SFDVKD. The CDR3 covers 14 residues. The CDR3 protein is CATSPLGAEETQYF. The CDR3 nucleotides read TGTGCCACCAGTCCCTTGGGGGCGGAAGAGACCCAGTACTTC.

This chain uses TRBV18 with TRBJ1-2; 8 bases match TRBD1. V was pared by 1 base and J by 8 bases, with 12 bases of the junction left unmatched. This CDR3 is built from 16 residues. Germline lookup yields CDR1 KGHSH and CDR2 LQKENI. CDR3 in amino acids: CASSPRKGQGLGGYTF. CDR3 DNA sequence: TGTGCCAGCTCACCACGCAAAGGACAGGGCCTCGGAGGCTACACCTTC.

The CDR3 DNA reads TGCGCCAGCAGCCCGAGACCATACAGGGCTTCCTACGAGCAGTACTTC. Translation: CASSPRPYRASYEQYF. The V and J genes are TRBV4-1 and TRBJ2-7; TRBD1 is a possible D gene (6 bases). Germline V gives CDR1 MGHRA, CDR2 YSYEKL. This CDR3 region has 16 residues. Trimming shortened V by 4 bases and J by 1 base, and 17 bases separated the two germline ends.

The V call is TRBV3-1 (or the pseudogene TRBV3-2), the J call TRBJ2-2, with 8 bases that match TRBD2. Germline CDR1 is LGHDT and CDR2 is YNNKEL (reference sequence). Losses at the gene ends were 2 bases for V and 1 base for J; bases not matched to a gene: 3. This CDR3 spans 16 amino acids. CDR3: CASSQQRGLNTGELFF. In DNA form, the CDR3 reads TGTGCCAGCAGCCAACAGCGGGGGCTGAACACCGGGGAGCTGTTTTTT.

V and J are TRBV6-5 and TRBJ2-1, with TRBD2 matching over 7 bases. CDR1 and CDR2 from the germline V gene are MNHEY and SVGAGI. Germline trimming cut 7 bases from V and 5 bases from J; bases unmatched to any gene: 11. This CDR3 has 15 amino acids. In DNA, the CDR3 is TGTGCCAGCACCCCAAGGGCTAGCGGTAACAATGAGCAGTTCTTC. This sequence encodes CASTPRASGNNEQFF.

J is TRBJ2-1 and V is TRBV7-2, with D possibly being TRBD2 (7 bases). Germline CDR1 reads SGHTA; CDR2 reads FQGNSA. Trimming stripped 3 bases from V and 0 bases from J, with 9 bases between. CDR3 length: 15 residues. CDR3 protein: CASSLRGPSYNEQFF. In DNA, the CDR3 is TGTGCCAGCAGCTTGCGGGGGCCCTCCTACAATGAGCAGTTCTTC.

The chain recombines TRBV5-1 with TRBJ1-4, with 7 bases matching TRBD1. CDR1 is SGHRS and CDR2 is YFSETQ in the germline V gene. J lost 7 bases, V lost 7 bases, and 13 bases had no gene match. This CDR3 is 15 amino acids long. The CDR3: CASSNPEGGAEKLFF. The CDR3 DNA sequence: TGCGCCAGCTCGAACCCGGAAGGGGGCGCTGAAAAACTGTTTTTT.

The chain employs TRBV6-6 and TRBJ1-1; TRBD1 matches 12 bases. CDR3 size: 17 residues. V shed 5 bases and J 1 base; nucleotides not matched to a gene: 8. Germline CDR1 reads MNHNY; CDR2 reads SVGAGI (reference sequence). The CDR3 sequence: CASSQTGTGGRNTEAFF. CDR3 coding DNA: TGTGCCAGCAGTCAGACCGGGACAGGGGGCAGGAACACTGAAGCTTTCTTT.

V and J are TRBV10-2 and TRBJ1-6; maybe TRBD1 (5 bases). The germline V and J ends were trimmed by 2 bases and 10 bases, with 15 bases remaining between them. The CDR3 length is 15 residues. Looked up from germline, CDR1 is WSHSY and CDR2 is SAAADI. This chain's CDR3 is CASSEVQGFGSPLHF. CDR3 coding DNA: TGCGCCAGCAGTGAGGTTCAGGGTTTCGGCTCACCCCTCCACTTT.

The chain carries TRBV30 and TRBJ1-6, with D possibly matching TRBD1 (6 bases). The CDR3 runs 14 residues. The germline gives CDR1 GTSNPN, CDR2 SVGIG (reference sequence). Trimming left V 0 bases short and J 10 bases short, with 13 bases between. The CDR3 DNA reads TGTGCCTGGAGTGTATACAGGGAAAACTCACCCCTCCACTTT. It yields the protein CAWSVYRENSPLHF.

V usage is TRBV5-1 and J usage is TRBJ2-7; TRBD1 agrees at 7 bases. The CDR3 runs to 17 residues. Looked up from germline, CDR1 is SGHRS and CDR2 is YFSETQ. Losses at the gene ends were 4 bases for V and 2 bases for J; bases not matched to a gene: 15. The DNA for the CDR3 is TGCGCCAGCAGCCGCCCCACCCTCGGGGACAGAGCCTACGAGCAGTACTTC. As protein: CASSRPTLGDRAYEQYF.

This clone has just a few counts. The V gene is TRBV7-2, the J gene TRBJ2-5; tentative D call: TRBD1 (6 bases). Germline CDR1 is SGHTA and CDR2 is FQGNSA. The V end was cut by 6 bases, the J end by 5 bases, with 19 bases between. The CDR3 runs 15 residues. CDR3 amino acids: CASSTNGRGFETQYF. CDR3 DNA: TGTGCCAGCAGTACAAACGGCAGGGGTTTCGAGACCCAGTACTTC.

The chain employs TRBV25-1 and TRBJ1-6; D may be TRBD1 (6 bases). The V gene's germline CDR1 is MGHDK and CDR2 SYGVNS. Trimming took 2 bases from V and 9 from J, leaving 14 bases between them. CDR3 length equals 15 residues. This CDR3 is CASSENRAASSPLHF. CDR3 nucleotides: TGTGCCAGCAGTGAAAACAGGGCGGCAAGTTCACCCCTCCACTTT.

The chain combines TRBV5-5 with TRBJ1-1; the D is unclear. The CDR3 is 14 amino acids. V dropped 4 bases and J dropped 8 bases, with 18 bases sitting between them. CDR1 and CDR2 from the germline V gene are SGHKS and YYEKEE (reference sequence). The CDR3 bases are TGTGCCAGCAGCCCGGAGGAGGGCCGGTGGGAAGCTTTCTTT. Its translation: CASSPEEGRWEAFF. Combining the CDR3 with reference TRBV5-5 and TRBJ1-1 gives the whole variable domain DAGVTQSPTHLIKTRGQQVTLRCSPISGHKSVSWYQQVLGQGPQFIFQYYEKEERGRGNFPDRFSARQFPNYSSELNVNALLLGDSALYLCASSPEEGRWEAFFGQGTRLTVV.

The CDR3, as DNA: TGTGCCAGCAGCTTGGGAGGACAGGGCGGCTATAATTCACCCCTCCACTTT. Amino acid sequence: CASSLGGQGGYNSPLHF. J is TRBJ1-6 and V is TRBV5-4; 8 bases align to TRBD1. There are 17 residues in the CDR3. Germline assignment: CDR1 SGHNT and CDR2 YYREEE (reference sequence). J was trimmed by 3 bases and V by 0 bases; bases with no gene match: 5.

The chain couples TRBV5-6 to TRBJ2-5; D might be TRBD1 (6 bases). Trimming removed 4 bases at V and 4 bases at J, with 14 bases between. Germline CDR1 and CDR2: SGHDT and YYEEEE. The CDR3 length is 14 residues. The CDR3 loop is CASSARDKLETQYF. CDR3 coding DNA: TGTGCCAGCAGCGCCCGGGACAAGTTAGAGACCCAGTACTTC.